The rows below give T cell receptor beta chains drawn from one sample of a study of T-cell reconstitution after alpha-beta-depleted transplantation in children. One entry per CDR3 protein, called by TCRdb with MiXCR from the PCR reads. Altogether some 200,000 distinct CDR3 sequences are present, roughly 9.1% being singletons, with the ten largest covering roughly 36%. The sequences come from PBMCs, mostly from graft donor cells, collected 360 days after TCRalphabeta/CD19-depleted stem cell transplant. The source of these receptors is a male patient aged 2-10 years who had a stem cell transplant for acute myeloid leukemia, so the T cells may come from the graft donor. Each CDR3 is given with its conserved first and last residue. D genes are given only for firm matches. The size field is filled for only some rows; it gives once, few, many or a size class.

size	V	D	J	CDR3	DNA
-	TRBV5-1	-	TRBJ1-1	CASSWNVVRAEAFF	TGCGCCAGCAGCTGGAACGTTGTACGCGCTGAAGCTTTCTTT
many	TRBV6-1	-	TRBJ1-1	CASRRTNTEAFF	TGTGCCAGCAGACGGACGAACACTGAAGCTTTCTTT
few	TRBV20-1	TRBD2	TRBJ2-3	CSAGPGLAGRTDTQYF	TGCAGTGCTGGACCGGGACTAGCGGGGCGCACAGATACGCAGTATTTT
-	TRBV6-5	-	TRBJ2-5	CASSYTGTRGETQYF	TGTGCCAGCAGTTACACCGGGACACGCGGAGAGACCCAGTACTTC
many	TRBV29-1	-	TRBJ2-1	CSVEDRGSKWGVYNEQFF	TGCAGCGTTGAAGATCGCGGCTCCAAGTGGGGGGTCTACAATGAGCAGTTCTTC
many	TRBV5-1	-	TRBJ2-7	CASSATGTVHEQYF	TGCGCCAGCAGCGCGACAGGGACTGTCCACGAGCAGTACTTC
many	TRBV10-3	-	TRBJ2-1	CAISERALPFNEQFF	TGTGCCATCAGTGAGCGGGCGCTACCATTCAATGAGCAGTTCTTC
few	TRBV4-3	-	TRBJ2-7	CASSQVARENEQYF	TGCGCCAGCAGCCAAGTTGCGCGGGAAAACGAGCAGTACTTC
many	TRBV5-1	-	TRBJ2-6	CASSLGRHGANVLTF	TGCGCCAGCAGCTTGGGACGCCATGGGGCCAACGTCCTGACTTTC
many	TRBV10-3	-	TRBJ2-5	CATRRKEGHETQYF	TGTGCCACCAGGCGGAAGGAGGGGCACGAGACCCAGTACTTC
many	TRBV5-1	TRBD2	TRBJ2-3	CASSLDPITSGGRTDTQYF	TGCGCCAGCAGCTTGGACCCAATTACTAGCGGGGGGCGCACAGATACGCAGTATTTT
many	TRBV7-9	-	TRBJ2-3	CASSLAGADTQYF	TGCGCCAGCAGCTTGGCCGGTGCAGATACGCAGTATTTT
few	TRBV5-1	TRBD2	TRBJ2-5	CASSVGLAGVETQYF	TGCGCCAGCAGCGTGGGACTAGCGGGAGTTGAGACCCAGTACTTC
many	TRBV9	TRBD2	TRBJ2-2	CASSALAGGVTGELFF	TGTGCCAGCAGCGCTTTAGCGGGGGGGGTCACCGGGGAGCTGTTTTTT
few	TRBV4-2	TRBD2	TRBJ2-1	CASSQVSQRGAVDEQFF	TGTGCCAGCAGCCAAGTTTCCCAGCGGGGGGCAGTAGATGAGCAGTTCTTC
few	TRBV11-1	TRBD1	TRBJ1-1	CASSLDNHRGTEAFF	TGTGCCAGCAGCTTAGACAACCACAGGGGCACTGAAGCTTTCTTT
few	TRBV5-1	-	TRBJ2-7	CASSLAVQRGNEQYF	TGCGCCAGCAGCTTGGCCGTGCAGCGAGGGAACGAGCAGTACTTC
-	TRBV6-1	TRBD2	TRBJ2-7	CASSRTPGGIYEQYF	TGTGCCAGCAGCCGGACCCCCGGGGGGATTTACGAGCAGTACTTC
-	TRBV15	TRBD1	TRBJ1-1	CATSGRQGVGTEAFF	TGTGCCACCAGCGGTAGACAGGGGGTAGGGACTGAAGCTTTCTTT
few	TRBV5-1	-	TRBJ2-5	CASSMGADQETQYF	TGCGCCAGCAGCATGGGGGCCGACCAAGAGACCCAGTACTTC
many	TRBV6-4	-	TRBJ2-1	CASSDGRLQFF	TGTGCCAGCAGTGACGGAAGATTGCAGTTCTTC
-	TRBV19	-	TRBJ1-5	CASSILQGEGVQPQHF	TGTGCCAGTAGTATCCTACAGGGAGAGGGTGTCCAGCCCCAGCATTTT
few	TRBV6-1	TRBD1	TRBJ2-3	CASSNPGQTDTQYF	TGTGCCAGCAGCAACCCGGGACAGACAGATACGCAGTATTTT
-	TRBV24-1	TRBD1	TRBJ2-2	CATSDAGTGVTGELFF	TGTGCCACCAGTGACGCCGGGACAGGGGTAACCGGGGAGCTGTTTTTT
-	TRBV10-3	TRBD1	TRBJ1-6	CAISDAGQRPGNSPLHF	TGTGCCATCAGTGATGCGGGACAGCGCCCCGGCAATTCACCCCTCCACTTT
few	TRBV7-9	-	TRBJ2-3	CASSQRSPITDTQYF	TGTGCCAGCAGCCAACGGTCTCCTATCACAGATACGCAGTATTTT
many	TRBV5-6	-	TRBJ1-1	CASSLGVDGEAFF	TGTGCCAGCAGCCTTGGTGTGGACGGTGAAGCTTTCTTT
-	TRBV3-1	-	TRBJ2-2	CASSQVLAGELFF	TGTGCCAGCAGCCAAGTGTTAGCGGGGGAGCTGTTTTTT
many	TRBV10-3	TRBD2	TRBJ2-2	CAISESAGGNTGELFF	TGTGCCATCAGTGAGTCGGCGGGGGGTAACACCGGGGAGCTGTTTTTT
few	TRBV11-2	TRBD2	TRBJ2-1	CASTQPHPPSGGSSYNEQFF	TGTGCCAGCACCCAACCTCACCCCCCTAGCGGGGGGAGCTCCTACAATGAGCAGTTCTTC
many	TRBV29-1	-	TRBJ2-2	CSVRRGLLSTGELFF	TGCAGCGTCCGTCGGGGCCTCCTTTCCACCGGGGAGCTGTTTTTT
many	TRBV12-3/TRBV12-4	-	TRBJ2-2	CASRAWKGGTNTGELFF	TGTGCCAGCCGGGCGTGGAAAGGCGGGACCAACACCGGGGAGCTGTTTTTT
-	TRBV12-3/TRBV12-4	-	TRBJ1-5	CASSLDISNQPQHF	TGTGCCAGCAGTTTAGATATTAGCAATCAGCCCCAGCATTTT
-	TRBV6-1	-	TRBJ2-7	CASSEGPRADEQYF	TGTGCCAGCAGTGAAGGCCCCCGGGCGGACGAGCAGTACTTC
many	TRBV6-5	-	TRBJ1-5	CASSSRRSISNQPQHF	TGTGCCAGCAGTTCCCGACGGTCGATTAGCAATCAGCCCCAGCATTTT
few	TRBV7-2	-	TRBJ1-5	CASSLRWEFQPQHF	TGTGCCAGCAGCTTAAGGTGGGAATTCCAGCCCCAGCATTTT
many	TRBV12-3/TRBV12-4	-	TRBJ2-1	CASSFLGQYNEQFF	TGTGCCAGCAGTTTCCTCGGACAGTACAATGAGCAGTTCTTC
-	TRBV5-1	TRBD2	TRBJ2-2	CASSSPSGENTGELFF	TGCGCCAGCAGCTCTCCTAGCGGAGAAAACACCGGGGAGCTGTTTTTT
few	TRBV5-6	TRBD1	TRBJ1-1	CASSLGWTGLHTEAFF	TGTGCCAGCAGCTTGGGATGGACAGGGTTGCACACTGAAGCTTTCTTT
many	TRBV4-2	TRBD1	TRBJ2-3	CASSQRQGSTDTQYF	TGTGCCAGCAGCCAACGACAGGGAAGCACAGATACGCAGTATTTT
many	TRBV7-2	-	TRBJ1-3	CASSFYLDGHSGNTIYF	TGTGCCAGCAGCTTTTACCTTGACGGACATTCCGGAAACACCATATATTTT
-	TRBV30	TRBD2	TRBJ2-2	CARTSGKNTGELFF	TGTGCCAGAACTAGCGGGAAAAACACCGGGGAGCTGTTTTTT
once	TRBV14	TRBD1	TRBJ1-5	CASSQVPTVGTGLGQPQHF	TGTGCCAGCAGCCAAGTCCCAACCGTCGGGACAGGGTTAGGTCAGCCCCAGCATTTT